Listed below are T cell receptor beta chains from one sample, sequenced in a study of identical twins. In TCRdb, the 5' RACE reads were re-called with MiXCR into one record per CDR3 protein. The sample carries around 670,000 distinct CDR3 sequences, around 5.7% recorded once. Sequenced sample: naive T cells sorted from blood. The receptors originated from a man aged 18-30 years in good health. Both conserved end residues are trimmed from each CDR3.

J gene,V gene,CDR3 protein
TRBJ2-2,TRBV7-9,ASRQTGELF
TRBJ1-1,TRBV4-1,ASSQITGGTEAF
TRBJ2-1,TRBV28,ASKGGGTYNEQF
TRBJ2-3,TRBV6-1,ASGLAGGTQY
TRBJ2-5,TRBV5-1,ASSVRDSRQETQY
TRBJ1-4,TRBV6-5,ASSYSGSSGEKLF
TRBJ1-1,TRBV29-1,SVQGGTEAF
TRBJ1-2,TRBV5-1,ASSPRIENYGYT
TRBJ1-1,TRBV29-1,SVEGVEAF
TRBJ2-3,TRBV15,ATSRLGGSTDTQY
TRBJ2-1,TRBV20-1,SAKGGNEQF
TRBJ1-6,TRBV4-2,ASSQVSDSPLH
TRBJ1-1,TRBV19,ASSISPDLEMTEAF
TRBJ2-1,TRBV30,AWSEVRGEQF
TRBJ1-1,TRBV5-1,ASSDTNTEAF
TRBJ1-6,TRBV12-3/TRBV12-4,ASSLRGSSGGSPLH
TRBJ1-1,TRBV5-1,ASSQSGVNTEAF
TRBJ2-1,TRBV7-8,ASRLRDSRYNEQF
TRBJ2-3,TRBV4-3,ARGARDTQY
TRBJ2-1,TRBV28,ASSLSPTLAGEEF
TRBJ1-5,TRBV6-5,ASSYSRGYQPQH
TRBJ2-5,TRBV28,ASSFNGGQETQY
TRBJ2-7,TRBV11-2,ASSFIRGPREQY
TRBJ2-3,TRBV4-3,ASSQTPRTSGKDTQY
TRBJ1-3,TRBV4-3,ASSQDPRQGADTIY
TRBJ2-3,TRBV15,ATGPGTDTQY
TRBJ2-2,TRBV10-2,ASHPPGTLNTGELF
TRBJ2-1,TRBV7-9,ASSLAPSL
TRBJ2-2,TRBV6-1,ASRGGGTGVPGELF
TRBJ2-1,TRBV7-9,ASSGLSGGNEQF
TRBJ2-7,TRBV9,ASSVTGTDYEQY
TRBJ2-3,TRBV29-1,SGNQRLVTDTQY
TRBJ1-5,TRBV7-9,ASSSTGAGLGQPQH
TRBJ2-2,TRBV12-3/TRBV12-4,ASIEATGELF
TRBJ2-3,TRBV27,ASSFRTSGSSADTQY
TRBJ2-3,TRBV6-2/TRBV6-3,ASSYVTTDTQY